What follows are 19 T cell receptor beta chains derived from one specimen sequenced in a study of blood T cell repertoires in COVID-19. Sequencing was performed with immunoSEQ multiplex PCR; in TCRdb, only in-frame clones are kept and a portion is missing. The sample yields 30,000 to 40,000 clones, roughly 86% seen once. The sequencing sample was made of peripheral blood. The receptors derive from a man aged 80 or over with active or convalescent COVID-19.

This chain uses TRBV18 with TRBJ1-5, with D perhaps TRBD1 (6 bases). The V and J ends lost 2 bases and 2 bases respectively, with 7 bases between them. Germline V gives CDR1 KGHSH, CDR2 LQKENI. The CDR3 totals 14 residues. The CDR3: CASSPEGGNQPQHF. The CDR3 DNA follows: TGTGCCAGCTCACCAGAGGGGGGCAATCAGCCCCAGCATTTT.

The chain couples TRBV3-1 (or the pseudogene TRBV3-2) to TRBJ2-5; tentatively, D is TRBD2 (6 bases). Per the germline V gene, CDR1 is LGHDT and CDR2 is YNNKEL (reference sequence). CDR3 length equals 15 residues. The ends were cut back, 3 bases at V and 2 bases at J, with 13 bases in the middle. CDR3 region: CASSHGGARQETQYF. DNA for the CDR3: TGTGCCAGCAGCCATGGCGGGGCACGGCAAGAGACCCAGTACTTC.

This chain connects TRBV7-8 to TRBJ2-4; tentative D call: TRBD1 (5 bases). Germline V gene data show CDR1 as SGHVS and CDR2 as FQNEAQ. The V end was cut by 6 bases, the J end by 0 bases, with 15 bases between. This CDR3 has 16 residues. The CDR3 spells CASSHRSGPAKNIQYF. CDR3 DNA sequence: TGTGCCAGCAGTCATCGTTCAGGGCCAGCCAAAAACATTCAGTACTTC.

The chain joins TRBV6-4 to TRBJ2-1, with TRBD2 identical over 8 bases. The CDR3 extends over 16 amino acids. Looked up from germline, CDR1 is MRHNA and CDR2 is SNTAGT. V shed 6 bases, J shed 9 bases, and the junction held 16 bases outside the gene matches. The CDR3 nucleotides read TGTGCCAGCAGCCCCTCGCCAGCGGGAGTGGTCGGTGAGCAGTTCTTC. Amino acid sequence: CASSPSPAGVVGEQFF.

The CDR3 loop reads CASSPPGTSYEQYF. The CDR3 DNA is TGTGCCAGCTCACCCCCTGGGACTAGCTACGAGCAGTACTTC. This chain uses TRBV18 with TRBJ2-7; TRBD2 agrees at 8 bases. This CDR3 comprises 14 residues. Trimming cost V 3 bases and J 3 bases; bases outside gene matches: 4. Germline-derived CDR1 and CDR2 are KGHSH and LQKENI. Full variable domain (rest looked up from reference TRBV18 and TRBJ2-7): NAGVMQNPRHLVRRRGQEARLRCSPMKGHSHVYWYRQLPEEGLKFMVYLQKENIIDESGMPKERFSAEFPKEGPSILRIQQVVRGDSAAYFCASSPPGTSYEQYFGPGTRLTVT.

CDR3: CASSGGLAGFNEQFF. CDR3 coding DNA: TGTGCCAGCAGTGGTGGGCTAGCGGGGTTCAATGAGCAGTTCTTC. J is TRBJ2-1 and V is TRBV2, with 9 bases matching TRBD2. CDR1 SNHLY and CDR2 FYNNEI come from the germline V gene. The CDR3 runs 15 residues. J was trimmed by 6 bases and V by 4 bases; bases with no gene match: 7. Full variable domain (remainder filled in from reference TRBV2 and TRBJ2-1): EPEVTQTPSHQVTQMGQEVILRCVPISNHLYFYWYRQILGQKVEFLVSFYNNEISEKSEIFDDQFSVERPDGSNFTLKIRSTKLEDSAMYFCASSGGLAGFNEQFFGPGTRLTVL.

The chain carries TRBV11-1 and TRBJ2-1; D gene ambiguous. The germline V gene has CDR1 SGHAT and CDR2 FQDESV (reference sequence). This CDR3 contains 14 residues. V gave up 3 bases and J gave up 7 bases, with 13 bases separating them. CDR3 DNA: TGTGCCAGCAGCTTTCCTTCTCCGGTGAATGAGCAGTTCTTC. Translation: CASSFPSPVNEQFF.

The CDR3 protein is CASIPGQGPYSNQPQHF. The CDR3 DNA reads TGTGCCAGCATCCCGGGACAGGGTCCCTATAGCAATCAGCCCCAGCATTTT. The chain has TRBV28 and TRBJ1-5; 9 bases fit TRBD1. J was trimmed by 0 bases and V by 7 bases; bases with no gene match: 10. This CDR3 has 17 residues. Germline CDR1 and CDR2: MDHEN and SYDVKM.

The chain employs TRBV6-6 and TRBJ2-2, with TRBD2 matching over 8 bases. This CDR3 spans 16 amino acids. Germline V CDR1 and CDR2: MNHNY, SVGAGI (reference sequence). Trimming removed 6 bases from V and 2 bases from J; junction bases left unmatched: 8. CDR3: CASSQPGTSNTGELFF. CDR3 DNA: TGTGCCAGCAGCCAACCCGGGACTAGTAACACCGGGGAGCTGTTTTTT.

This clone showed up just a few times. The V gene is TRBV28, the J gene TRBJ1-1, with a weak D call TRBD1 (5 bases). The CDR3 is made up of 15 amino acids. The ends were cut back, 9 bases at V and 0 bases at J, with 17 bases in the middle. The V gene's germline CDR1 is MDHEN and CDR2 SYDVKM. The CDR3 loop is CASHDPGGMNTEAFF. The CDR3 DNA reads TGTGCCAGTCACGATCCCGGGGGGATGAACACTGAAGCTTTCTTT.

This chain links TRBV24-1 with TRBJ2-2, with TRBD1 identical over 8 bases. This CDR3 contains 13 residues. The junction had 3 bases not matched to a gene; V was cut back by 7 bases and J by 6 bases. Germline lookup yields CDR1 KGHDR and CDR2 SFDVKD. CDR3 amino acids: CATSDRGAGELFF. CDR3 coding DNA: TGTGCCACCAGCGACAGGGGTGCCGGGGAGCTGTTTTTT.

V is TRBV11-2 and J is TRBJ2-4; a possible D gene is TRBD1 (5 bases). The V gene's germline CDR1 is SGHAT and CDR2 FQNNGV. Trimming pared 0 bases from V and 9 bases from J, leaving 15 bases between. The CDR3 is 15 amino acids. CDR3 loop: CASSLDLSGLAIQYF. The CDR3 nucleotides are TGTGCCAGCAGCTTAGATCTTTCAGGGTTGGCCATTCAGTACTTC.

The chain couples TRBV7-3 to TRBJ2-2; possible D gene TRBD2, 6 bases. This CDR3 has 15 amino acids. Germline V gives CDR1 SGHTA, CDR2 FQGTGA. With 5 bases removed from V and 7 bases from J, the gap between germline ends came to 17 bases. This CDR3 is CASSPVVAEGGELFF. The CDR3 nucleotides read TGTGCCAGCAGCCCCGTAGTAGCGGAGGGCGGGGAGCTGTTTTTT. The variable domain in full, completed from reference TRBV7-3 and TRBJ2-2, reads GAGVSQTPSNKVTEKGKYVELRCDPISGHTALYWYRQSLGQGPEFLIYFQGTGAADDSGLPNDRFFAVRPEGSVSTLKIQRTERGDSAVYLCASSPVVAEGGELFFGEGSRLTVL.

The CDR3 nucleotides are TGTGCCAGCAGCTCTACAGGGCAGTATGGCTACACCTTC. Translating it yields CASSSTGQYGYTF. The V gene is TRBV7-2, the J gene TRBJ1-2, with a weak D call TRBD1 (6 bases). V lost 4 bases, J lost 5 bases, and 11 bases lay in between. From germline, CDR1 is SGHTA and CDR2 FQGNSA. The CDR3 length is 13 residues.

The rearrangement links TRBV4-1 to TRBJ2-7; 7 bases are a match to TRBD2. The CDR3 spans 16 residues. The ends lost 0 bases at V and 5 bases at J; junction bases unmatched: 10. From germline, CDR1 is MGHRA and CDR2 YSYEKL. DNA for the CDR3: TGCGCCAGCAGCCAAGATCAGGCGGGAGCCCAAGACGAGCAGTACTTC. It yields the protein CASSQDQAGAQDEQYF.

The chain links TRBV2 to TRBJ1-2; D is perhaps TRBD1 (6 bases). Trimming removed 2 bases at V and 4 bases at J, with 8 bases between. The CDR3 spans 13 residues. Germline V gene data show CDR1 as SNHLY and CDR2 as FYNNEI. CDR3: CASSETGTYGYTF. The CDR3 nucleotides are TGTGCCAGCAGTGAAACAGGGACCTATGGCTACACCTTC.

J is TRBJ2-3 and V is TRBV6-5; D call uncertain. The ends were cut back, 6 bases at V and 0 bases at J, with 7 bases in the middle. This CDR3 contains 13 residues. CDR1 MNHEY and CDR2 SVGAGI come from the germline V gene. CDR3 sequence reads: CASREYSTDTQYF. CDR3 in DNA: TGTGCCAGCAGAGAGTATAGCACAGATACGCAGTATTTT.

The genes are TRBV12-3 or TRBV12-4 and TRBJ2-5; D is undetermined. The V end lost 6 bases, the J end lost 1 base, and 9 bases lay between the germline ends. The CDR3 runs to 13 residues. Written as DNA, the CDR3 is TGTGCCAGCAGCCTAGTGATCCAAGAGACCCAGTACTTC. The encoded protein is CASSLVIQETQYF.

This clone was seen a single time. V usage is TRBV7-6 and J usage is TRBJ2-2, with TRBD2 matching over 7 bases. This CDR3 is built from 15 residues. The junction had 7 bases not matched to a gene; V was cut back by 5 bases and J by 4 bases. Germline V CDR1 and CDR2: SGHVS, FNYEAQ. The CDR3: CASSARTSGTGELFF. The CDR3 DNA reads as TGTGCCAGCAGCGCCCGGACTAGTGGCACCGGGGAGCTGTTTTTT.